This TCR beta chain was recorded in a study of OX40 agonist ivuxolimab in advanced cancers. About the investigation overall: The costimulatory receptor OX40 (CD134) was targeted by ivuxolimab, a fully human IgG2 agonistic monoclonal antibody. Intravenous ivuxolimab was administered to patients every 2 weeks at six dose levels: 0.01, 0.1, 0.3, 1.5, 3 and 10 mg/kg. Of the approximately 54 patients in dose escalation, 19 had hepatocellular carcinoma, some 15 had melanoma, 9 had renal cell carcinoma and 9 had head and neck cancer. In the dose-escalation cohort, more than 75% of patients were male, and the mean age was around 60 years, with a range of about 23 to 85. Prior anti-PD-1, anti-PD-L1 or anti-CTLA-4 therapy was permitted, and checkpoint inhibitors had been received by less than 45% of dose-escalation patients. Partial responses were achieved by three dose-escalation patients, of whom one had hepatocellular carcinoma and two had cutaneous melanoma. The point of sequencing TCRbeta in the periphery was to test whether ivuxolimab changed TCR sequence diversity and drove clonal T-cell expansion. The paper covers the monotherapy dose-escalation part of the phase I ivuxolimab trial, which included N = 52 patients. What the study reported, not specific to this receptor: Low levels of normalized T-cell clonal expansion were also seen in some patients who did not respond. In the 0.1-3.0 mg/kg groups, partial responders had among the lowest normalized peripheral clonal expansion, particularly in CD8+ T cells. At doses of 0.1 to 3.0 mg/kg, clonal expansion of both CD4+ and CD8+ blood T cells was observed from baseline to week 6. After ivuxolimab, CD8+ T cells had more expanded clones than CD4+ T cells on average. The antigen specificity of the peripheral T cells that underwent clonal expansion was not determined.

The trial excluded patients who had a history of autoimmune disease or who were on systemic immunosuppression. In every dose cohort, peripheral blood was drawn for TCR sequencing at baseline, cycle 4 day 1, and cycle 7 day 1. The samples were drawn from a first-in-human, open-label, multicenter phase I dose-escalation trial of ivuxolimab. Adults with locally advanced or metastatic melanoma, renal cell carcinoma, hepatocellular carcinoma or head and neck squamous cell carcinoma were enrolled in the trial. Before TCR sequencing, CD4+ and CD8+ T cells were separately sorted from peripheral blood. The germline V gene (reference sequence) provides CDR1 MNHEY and CDR2 SMNVEV. V drops 0 bases and J drops 7 bases, leaving 6 bases in between. From its cysteine to its phenylalanine, the CDR3 spans 13 amino acids. Only the CDR3 part of the read is kept: 39 bases, read in frame from the first base. Of note for this clone: It lacks a known antigen. No base qualities exist here, and no much larger clone lies one base off it.

Genomic DNA was extracted from sorted cells for sequencing of the TCRbeta CDR3 region. The immunoSEQ Assay was used for sequencing of TCRbeta CDR3 regions. Here the immuneACCESS table is served through TCRdb, limited to in-frame sequences with V and J called. Missing clones are a known gap in these copies; in checked studies unresolved V genes cover under half, and the rest lacks a known reason. The sample contains 60,000 to 85,000 clones, around 85% of them found a single time. The ten most abundant clones make up 1.5% to 2% of the sample. Recombination joined TRBV27 with TRBJ1-4; the D gene is unclear. The material sequenced was CD4+ or CD8+ T cells sorted from blood, taken in a trial of the OX40 agonist ivuxolimab. The origin of this receptor is an adult with an advanced solid tumor such as melanoma, head and neck, liver or kidney cancer. The DNA reads TGTGCCAGCAGTTTATCGCGGGGTGAAAAACTGTTTTTT. This translates into CASSLSRGEKLFF.